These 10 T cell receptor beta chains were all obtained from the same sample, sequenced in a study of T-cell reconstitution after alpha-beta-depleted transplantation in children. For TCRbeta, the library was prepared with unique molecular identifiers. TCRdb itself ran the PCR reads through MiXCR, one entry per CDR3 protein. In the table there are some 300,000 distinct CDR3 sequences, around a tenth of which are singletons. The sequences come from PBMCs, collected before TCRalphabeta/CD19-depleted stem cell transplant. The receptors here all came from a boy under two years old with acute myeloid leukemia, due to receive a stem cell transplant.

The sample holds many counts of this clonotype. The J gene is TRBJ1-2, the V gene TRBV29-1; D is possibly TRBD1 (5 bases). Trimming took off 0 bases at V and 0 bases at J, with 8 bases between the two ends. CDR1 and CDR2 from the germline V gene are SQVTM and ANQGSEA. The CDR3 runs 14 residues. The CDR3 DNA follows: TGCAGCGTTGAAGACCAGACAGCTAACTATGGCTACACCTTC. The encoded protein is CSVEDQTANYGYTF.

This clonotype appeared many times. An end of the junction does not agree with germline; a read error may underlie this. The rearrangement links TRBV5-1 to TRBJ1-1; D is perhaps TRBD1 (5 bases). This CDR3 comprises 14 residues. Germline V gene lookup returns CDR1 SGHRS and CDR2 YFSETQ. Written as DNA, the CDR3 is TGCGCCAGCAGCTTGGAAGGTGGGGGGACTGAAGTTTTCTTT. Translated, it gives CASSLEGGGTEVFF. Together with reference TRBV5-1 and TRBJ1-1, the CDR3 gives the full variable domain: KAGVTQTPRYLIKTRGQQVTLSCSPISGHRSVSWYQQTPGQGLQFLFEYFSETQRNKGNFPGRFSGRQFSNSRSEMNVSTLELGDSALYLCASSLEGGGTEVFFGQGTRLTVV.

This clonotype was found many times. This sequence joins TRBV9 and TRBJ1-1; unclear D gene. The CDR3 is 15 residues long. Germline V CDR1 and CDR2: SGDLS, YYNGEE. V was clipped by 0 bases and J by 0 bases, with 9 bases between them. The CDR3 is CASSVGGYMNTEAFF. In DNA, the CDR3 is TGTGCCAGCAGCGTAGGCGGATACATGAACACTGAAGCTTTCTTT.

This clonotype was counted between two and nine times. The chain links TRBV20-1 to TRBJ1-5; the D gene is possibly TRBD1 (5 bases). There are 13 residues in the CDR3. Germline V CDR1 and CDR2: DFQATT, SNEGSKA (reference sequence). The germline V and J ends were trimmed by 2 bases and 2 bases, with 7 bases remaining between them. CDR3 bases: TGCAGTGCTAGACTGGGGCGCAATCAGCCCCAGCATTTT. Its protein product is CSARLGRNQPQHF.

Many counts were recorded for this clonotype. CDR3 in amino acids: CSAYTGPKQFF. DNA of the CDR3: TGCAGTGCCTATACCGGGCCGAAGCAGTTCTTC. The J gene is TRBJ2-1, the V gene TRBV20-1, with D unclear. The CDR3 is 11 amino acids. The V and J ends lost 6 bases and 11 bases respectively, with 14 bases between them. The germline gives CDR1 DFQATT, CDR2 SNEGSKA (reference sequence).

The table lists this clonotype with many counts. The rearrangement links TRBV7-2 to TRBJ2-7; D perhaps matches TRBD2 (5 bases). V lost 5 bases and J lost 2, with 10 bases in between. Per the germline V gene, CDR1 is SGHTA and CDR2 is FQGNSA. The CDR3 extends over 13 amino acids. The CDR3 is CASSRTGTYEQYF. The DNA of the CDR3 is TGTGCCAGCAGCAGAACGGGAACCTACGAGCAGTACTTC. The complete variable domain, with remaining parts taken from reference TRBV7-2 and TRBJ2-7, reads GAGVSQSPSNKVTEKGKDVELRCDPISGHTALYWYRQSLGQGLEFLIYFQGNSAPDKSGLPSDRFSAERTGGSVSTLTIQRTQQEDSAVYLCASSRTGTYEQYFGPGTRLTVT.

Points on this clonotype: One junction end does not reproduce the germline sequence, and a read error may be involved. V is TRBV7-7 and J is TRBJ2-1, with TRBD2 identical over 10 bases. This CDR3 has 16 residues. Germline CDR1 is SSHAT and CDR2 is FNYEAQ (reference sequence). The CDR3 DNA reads TGTGCTAGCAGCTTAGAATTAGCGGGGGGTCTCAATGAGCAGTTCTTC. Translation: CASSLELAGGLNEQFF.

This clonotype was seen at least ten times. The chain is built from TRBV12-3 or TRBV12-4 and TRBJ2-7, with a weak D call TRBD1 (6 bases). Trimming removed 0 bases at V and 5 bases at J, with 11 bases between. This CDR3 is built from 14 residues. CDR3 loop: CASSLADRKNEQYF. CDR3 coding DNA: TGTGCCAGCAGTTTAGCGGACAGAAAAAACGAGCAGTACTTC.

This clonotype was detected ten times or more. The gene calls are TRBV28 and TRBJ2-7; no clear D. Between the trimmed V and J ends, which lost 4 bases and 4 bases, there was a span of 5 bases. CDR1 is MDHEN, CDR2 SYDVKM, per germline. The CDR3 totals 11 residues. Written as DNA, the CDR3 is TGTGCCAGCAGTTCGCGTTACGAGCAGTACTTC. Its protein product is CASSSRYEQYF.

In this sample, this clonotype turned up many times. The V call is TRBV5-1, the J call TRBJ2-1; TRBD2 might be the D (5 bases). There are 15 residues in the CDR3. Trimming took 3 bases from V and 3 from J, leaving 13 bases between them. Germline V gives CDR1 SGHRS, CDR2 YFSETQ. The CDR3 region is CASSSAEAFYNEQFF. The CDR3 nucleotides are TGCGCCAGCAGCTCGGCGGAGGCGTTCTACAATGAGCAGTTCTTC.